This T cell receptor (beta chain) was identified in a study of T-cell memory formation after mild COVID-19. For the study at large: TCR clusters largely stayed donor specific. Overall study results and limits: Whereas later expanders leaned CD4+, clones contracting day 15 to 85 showed a balanced CD4/CD8 makeup. Mainly CM and EM harbored the contracting CD4+ clones; mainly EMRA harbored the CD8+ ones.

TCRdb reanalysed the 5' RACE reads using MiXCR and keeps one entry per CDR3 protein. The sample comprises roughly 340,000 distinct CDR3 sequences, 20% to 25% of which are singletons, and around 20% rests with the top ten. The CDR3 spans 15 residues. Germline V gene lookup returns CDR1 MNHNS and CDR2 SASEGT. Trimming cost V 4 bases and J 8 bases, with 20 bases left between them. This clonotype turned up a few times. As yet, its antigen is unknown. This receptor was taken from a man between 18 and 29 years old who had mild COVID-19 (a few samples of this study predate the infection). Cell type and time point are not known. The genes are TRBV6-1 and TRBJ1-2; possibly TRBD1 for D (5 bases). Sequenced material: PBMCs or a T cell subset sorted from them (not recorded which). The CDR3 sequence is CASSAIRASGRGYTF. CDR3 in DNA: TGTGCCAGCAGTGCGATCAGGGCCTCGGGCAGGGGCTACACCTTC.